This TCR beta chain is drawn from a study of PD-L1 blockade in urothelial cancer. Overall study: At some point between 2012 and 2014 therapy began: atezolizumab 1,200 mg intravenously every 3 weeks. Median T cell yield per blood sample was more than 120,000 cells.

Germline assignment: CDR1 SGHNT and CDR2 YYREEE (reference sequence). J was trimmed by 5 bases and V by 3 bases; bases with no gene match: 11. The CDR3 totals 17 residues. Synthetic TCR analog templates were spiked into each PCR. The repertoire was sequenced with immunoSEQ multiplex PCR; TCRdb's copy has only in-frame clones and lacks some. The data hold 85,000 to 100,000 clones, with roughly 90% observed a single time. The material was PBMCs, obtained around atezolizumab (anti-PD-L1) treatment. This clonotype originated in a man in his sixties with urothelial cancer. The V call is TRBV5-4, the J call TRBJ2-5, with 12 bases matching TRBD2. CDR3 amino acids: CASSSGLAGMKGETQYF. Written as DNA, the CDR3 is TGTGCCAGCAGCTCGGGACTAGCGGGTATGAAAGGGGAGACCCAGTACTTC.